This TCR beta chain was retrieved from a study of human T cells and chemical hapten exposure. TCRdb re-derived calls from the RACE reads in MiXCR, one entry per CDR3 protein. The data show 70,000 to 85,000 distinct CDR3 sequences, with over 6.5% seen just once and 1.5% held by the top ten. Described time point: healthy volunteer bleed at 6 weeks. Extraction of total RNA was performed on unfractionated whole blood. This clonotype was seen a few times. Per the germline V gene, CDR1 is ENHRY and CDR2 is SYGVKD. V gave up 0 bases and J gave up 2 bases, with 8 bases separating them. The CDR3 consists of 14 residues.

Sequenced material: whole blood. This clonotype originated in a male donor in good health. Some clones in this sample may be carry-over from other donors' samples. The J gene is TRBJ2-7, the V gene TRBV10-3; tentative D call: TRBD1 (6 bases). In DNA, the CDR3 is TGTGCCATCAGTGAGTCGAGGGACACCTACGAGCAGTACTTC. Protein: CAISESRDTYEQYF.